This T cell receptor beta chain was retrieved from a study of neurological immune-mediated disorders. Noted time point: technical triplicate 1. Synthesis of cDNA was accomplished via 5'RACE employing 10-nucleotide random UMIs. A single record per CDR3 protein comes from TCRdb applying MiXCR to the 5' RACE reads. The table shows approximately 23,000 distinct CDR3 sequences, with approximately 13% occurring only once. This clonotype was seen ten or more times. CDR1 is SGHRS, CDR2 YFSETQ, per germline. The CDR3 consists of 11 residues. V shed 5 bases and J shed 5 bases, with 7 bases lying between them. This chain links TRBV5-1 with TRBJ1-2; the D is unclear. Sequenced: CD4+ T cells from blood. This TCR was sampled from a female donor with HTLV-1-associated myelopathy (HAM/TSP). CDR3 coding DNA: TGCGCCAGCAGTGGTCATTATGGCTACACCTTC. Amino acids: CASSGHYGYTF. Full variable domain (outside the CDR3, taken from reference TRBV5-1 and TRBJ1-2): KAGVTQTPRYLIKTRGQQVTLSCSPISGHRSVSWYQQTPGQGLQFLFEYFSETQRNKGNFPGRFSGRQFSNSRSEMNVSTLELGDSALYLCASSGHYGYTFGSGTRLTVV.